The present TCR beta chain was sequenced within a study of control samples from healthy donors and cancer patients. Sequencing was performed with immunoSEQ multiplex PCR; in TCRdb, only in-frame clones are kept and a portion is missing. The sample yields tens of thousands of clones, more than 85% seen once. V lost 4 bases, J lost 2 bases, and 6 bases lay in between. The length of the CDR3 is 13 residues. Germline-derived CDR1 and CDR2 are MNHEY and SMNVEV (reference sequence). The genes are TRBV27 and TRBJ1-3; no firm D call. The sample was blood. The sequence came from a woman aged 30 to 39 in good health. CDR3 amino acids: CASSSQTGNTIYF. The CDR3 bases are TGTGCCAGCAGTTCCCAAACTGGAAACACCATATATTTT.